This TCR beta chain was captured by sequencing in a study of cytomegalovirus exposure and HLA in healthy donors. The study, taken as a whole, reports: Later analysis demonstrated an association between a missense DCLRE1C variant and TCR beta V- and J-gene trimming.

13 Jbeta primers and 60 Vbeta primers were used for the PCR. Sequencing used immunoSEQ multiplex PCR; TCRdb keeps in-frame clones, though not all of them. Of over 150,000 clones listed, around 85% were seen once; the top ten hold 1.9%. Of note for this clone: Antigen specificity is unknown.

These donors, healthy bone marrow donors, were studied. CDR1 and CDR2 (germline): LNHDA, SQIVND (reference sequence). Trimming pared 5 bases from V and 0 bases from J, leaving 17 bases between. The CDR3 extends over 17 amino acids. V is TRBV19 and J is TRBJ1-5; weak D call: TRBD1 (6 bases). Material: PBMCs. The TCR originated in a human donor in good health. The CDR3 protein is CASSSPPGHLSNQPQHF. Written as DNA, the CDR3 is TGTGCCAGTAGTTCTCCCCCGGGACACCTTAGCAATCAGCCCCAGCATTTT. Combining the CDR3 with reference TRBV19 and TRBJ1-5 gives the whole variable domain DGGITQSPKYLFRKEGQNVTLSCEQNLNHDAMYWYRQDPGQGLRLIYYSQIVNDFQKGDIAEGYSVSREKKESFPLTVTSAQKNPTAFYLCASSSPPGHLSNQPQHFGDGTRLSIL.